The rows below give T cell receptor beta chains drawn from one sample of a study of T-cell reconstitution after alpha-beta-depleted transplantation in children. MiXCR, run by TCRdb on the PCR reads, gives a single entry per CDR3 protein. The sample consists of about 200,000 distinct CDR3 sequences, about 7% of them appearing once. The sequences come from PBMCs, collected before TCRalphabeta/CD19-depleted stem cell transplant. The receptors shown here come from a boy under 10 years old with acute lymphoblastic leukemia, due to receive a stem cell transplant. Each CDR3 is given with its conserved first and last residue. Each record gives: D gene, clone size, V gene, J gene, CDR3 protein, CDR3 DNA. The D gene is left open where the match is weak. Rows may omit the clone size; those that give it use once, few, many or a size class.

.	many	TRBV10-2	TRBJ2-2	CASTEVDGELFF	TGCGCCAGCACCGAGGTGGACGGGGAGCTGTTTTTT
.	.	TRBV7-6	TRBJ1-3	CASSLGTRGSFGNTIYF	TGTGCCAGCAGCTTGGGCACGCGGGGCTCGTTTGGAAACACCATATATTTT
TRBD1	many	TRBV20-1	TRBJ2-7	CSAPGSRGNEQYF	TGCAGTGCCCCGGGAAGCAGGGGGAACGAGCAGTACTTC
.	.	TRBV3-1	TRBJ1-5	CASSQRSGSGQPQHF	TGTGCCAGCAGCCAAAGGAGCGGCTCAGGTCAGCCCCAGCATTTT
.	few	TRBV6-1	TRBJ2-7	CASRRGQNYEQYF	TGTGCCAGCAGGCGGGGACAGAACTACGAGCAGTACTTC
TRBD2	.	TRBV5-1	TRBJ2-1	CASSLLTSGGSYNEQFF	TGCGCCAGCAGCCTACTGACTAGCGGGGGATCCTACAATGAGCAGTTCTTC
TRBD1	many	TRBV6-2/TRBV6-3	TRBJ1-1	CASSLQGNSNTEAFF	TGTGCCAGCAGCTTACAGGGGAATTCGAACACTGAAGCTTTCTTT
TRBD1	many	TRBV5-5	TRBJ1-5	CASSLGTGSALNQPQHF	TGTGCCAGCAGCCTCGGGACAGGGTCGGCCCTCAATCAGCCCCAGCATTTT
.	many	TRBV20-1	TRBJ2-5	CSASKYQETQYF	TGCAGTGCGAGCAAGTACCAAGAGACCCAGTACTTC
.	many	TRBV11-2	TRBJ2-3	CASSFLGTDTQYF	TGTGCCAGCAGCTTCTTAGGCACAGATACGCAGTATTTT
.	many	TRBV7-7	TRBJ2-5	CASSSGTGKETQYF	TGTGCCAGCAGCTCGGGAACGGGAAAAGAGACCCAGTACTTC
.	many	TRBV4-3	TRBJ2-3	CASSQDIPDTQYF	TGCGCCAGCAGCCAAGATATCCCAGATACGCAGTATTTT
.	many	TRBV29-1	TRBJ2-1	CSVEGSSYNEQFF	TGCAGCGTTGAGGGGAGCTCCTACAATGAGCAGTTCTTC
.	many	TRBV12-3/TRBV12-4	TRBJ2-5	CASSSSFTGRYQETQYF	TGTGCCAGCAGTTCTAGCTTCACAGGGCGGTACCAAGAGACCCAGTACTTC
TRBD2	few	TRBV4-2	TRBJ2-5	CASSQEGRWLAGIQETQYF	TGTGCCAGCAGCCAAGAAGGGAGGTGGCTAGCGGGGATACAAGAGACCCAGTACTTC
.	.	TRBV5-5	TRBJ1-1	CASSFGRDFTEAFF	TGTGCCAGCAGCTTTGGTCGAGATTTCACTGAAGCTTTCTTT
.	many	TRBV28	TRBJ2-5	CASSTPGQGSEETQYF	TGTGCCAGCAGTACCCCCGGGCAGGGGTCGGAAGAGACCCAGTACTTC
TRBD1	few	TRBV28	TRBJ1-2	CASSLSGTGTYYGYTF	TGTGCCAGCAGTTTATCCGGGACAGGGACGTACTATGGCTACACCTTC
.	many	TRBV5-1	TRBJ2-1	CASSLEARGLYNEQFF	TGCGCCAGCAGCTTGGAGGCCCGGGGTTTATACAATGAGCAGTTCTTC
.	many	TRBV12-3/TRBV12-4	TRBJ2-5	CASSLMSTETQYF	TGTGCCAGCAGTTTAATGAGTACGGAGACCCAGTACTTC
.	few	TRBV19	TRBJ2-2	CASSTNRVRAGELFF	TGTGCCAGTAGTACAAACAGGGTACGGGCCGGGGAGCTGTTTTTT
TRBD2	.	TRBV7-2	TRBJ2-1	CASSGRGGPYNEQFF	TGTGCCAGCAGCGGACGCGGGGGGCCCTACAATGAGCAGTTCTTC
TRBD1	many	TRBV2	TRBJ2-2	CATKRGTGSDTGELFF	TGTGCCACCAAGAGGGGGACAGGGTCGGACACCGGGGAGCTGTTTTTT
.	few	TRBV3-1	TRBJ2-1	CASSAYNNEQFF	TGTGCCAGCAGCGCCTACAACAATGAGCAGTTCTTC
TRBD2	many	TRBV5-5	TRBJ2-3	CASSLGGGGVGVTQYF	TGTGCCAGCAGCTTGGGGGGCGGGGGGGTCGGTGTAACGCAGTATTTT
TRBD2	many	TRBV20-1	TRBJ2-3	CSASSSGSGAGTDTQYF	TGCAGTGCTAGTTCCAGCGGGAGTGGGGCGGGCACAGATACGCAGTATTTT
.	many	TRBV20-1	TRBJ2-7	CSARGLYEQYF	TGCAGTGCTAGAGGGCTTTACGAGCAGTACTTC
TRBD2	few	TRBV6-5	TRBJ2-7	CASSYSSSGRDGSDEQYF	TGTGCCAGCAGTTACTCGAGTAGCGGGAGAGATGGTTCTGACGAGCAGTACTTC